The 15 T cell receptor beta chains presented below share a single source sample, sequenced in a study of vaccination and CD4 T cells after COVID-19. The assay that was used to sequence DNA from cultured CD4+ T cells was the Oncomine TCR Beta short-read assay. TCRdb passed the PCR reads through MiXCR, listing each CDR3 protein once. There are over 12,000 distinct CDR3 sequences in the sample; roughly 30% occur only once, and 9.5% to 13% lies in the top ten. Their antigens remain unidentified. Treatment specified: roughly ten-day PBMC culture with coronavirus spike peptide pools or control peptides (ViraFEST assay). Sequenced material: CD4+ T cells from blood, cultured in vitro, taken after SARS-CoV-2 vaccination. The receptors stem from a human donor who had recovered from COVID-19.

This clonotype was found a few times. The chain couples TRBV2 to TRBJ2-1; 9 bases match TRBD1. This CDR3 spans 19 amino acids. With V trimmed by 10 bases and J by 5 bases, 24 bases remained unmatched. Germline V gene sequence: CDR1 SNHLY, CDR2 FYNNEI. The CDR3 region is CANLPSLGQGSMVHNEQFF. CDR3 nucleotide sequence: TGTGCCAACCTCCCTTCCCTGGGACAGGGTTCAATGGTTCACAATGAGCAGTTCTTC.

The chain combines TRBV6-1 with TRBJ2-5; the D gene is possibly TRBD2 (6 bases). Germline V gene lookup returns CDR1 MNHNS and CDR2 SASEGT. The V gene lost 6 bases and the J gene lost 3 bases, with 8 bases spanning the gap. The CDR3 spans 12 residues. CDR3 in amino acids: CASRLAEETQYF. DNA of the CDR3: TGTGCCAGCAGACTAGCCGAAGAGACCCAGTACTTC.

This sequence joins TRBV29-1 and TRBJ2-7, with 11 bases identical to TRBD2. The CDR3 contains 15 residues. Trimming at V came to 2 bases and at J to 5 bases, leaving 8 bases not matched to a gene. Germline lookup yields CDR1 SQVTM and CDR2 ANQGSEA. The CDR3 reads CSVESPSGGLDEQYF. CDR3 DNA sequence: TGCAGCGTTGAATCCCCTAGCGGGGGGCTGGACGAGCAGTACTTC.

This clonotype was seen just once. J is TRBJ2-1 and V is TRBV6-2 or TRBV6-3; TRBD2 matches at 11 bases. After removal of 6 bases from V and 3 bases from J, the junction contained 7 bases not matched to a gene. The CDR3 is 16 amino acids. Germline assignment: CDR1 MNHEY and CDR2 SVGEGT. CDR3 DNA: TGTGCCAGCAGAAAGCTAGCGGGAGGATACTACAATGAGCAGTTCTTC. Amino acid sequence: CASRKLAGGYYNEQFF.

The genes are TRBV30 and TRBJ1-2; the D is unclear. There are 13 residues in the CDR3. Trimming took off 5 bases at V and 4 bases at J, with 14 bases between the two ends. Germline values: CDR1 GTSNPN, CDR2 SVGIG (reference sequence). CDR3 amino acids: CAWLGGIAYGYTF. Written as DNA, the CDR3 is TGTGCCTGGCTCGGAGGGATCGCCTATGGCTACACCTTC.

V is TRBV27 and J is TRBJ2-3; TRBD2 might be the D (5 bases). CDR1 is MNHEY and CDR2 is SMNVEV in the germline V gene (reference sequence). The CDR3 spans 16 residues. The V end lost 6 bases, the J end lost 1 base, and 17 bases lay between the germline ends. The CDR3 loop is CASSTRRTRGTDTQYF. The CDR3 bases are TGTGCCAGCAGCACTAGGAGGACCCGGGGCACAGATACGCAGTATTTT.

This chain connects TRBV29-1 to TRBJ1-6; 7 bases fit TRBD1. With 7 bases clipped from V and 10 bases from J, the junction kept 10 bases outside the gene matches. This CDR3 has 13 amino acids. Per the germline V gene, CDR1 is SQVTM and CDR2 is ANQGSEA. The CDR3 loop reads CSAQTGSGSPLHF. CDR3 coding DNA: TGCAGCGCACAGACAGGGTCTGGCTCACCCCTCCACTTT.

The rearrangement joins TRBV6-1 to TRBJ2-7, with D perhaps assigned TRBD1 or TRBD2 (5 bases each). Trimming took off 6 bases at V and 7 bases at J, with 16 bases between the two ends. The CDR3 extends over 13 amino acids. Germline CDR1 is MNHNS and CDR2 is SASEGT. The CDR3 nucleotides are TGTGCCAGCAGGTCCGGGACGGCGCCAGAGCAGTACTTC. Its translation: CASRSGTAPEQYF.

The chain uses TRBV28 and TRBJ2-1; D is possibly TRBD2 (5 bases). Between the trimmed V and J ends, which lost 2 bases and 5 bases, there was a span of 10 bases. CDR3 length: 14 residues. Per the germline V gene, CDR1 is MDHEN and CDR2 is SYDVKM. CDR3: CASSLRGGNNEQFF. CDR3 sequence (DNA): TGTGCCAGCAGTTTACGGGGTGGCAACAATGAGCAGTTCTTC. Full variable domain (outside the CDR3, taken from reference TRBV28 and TRBJ2-1): DVKVTQSSRYLVKRTGEKVFLECVQDMDHENMFWYRQDPGLGLRLIYFSYDVKMKEKGDIPEGYSVSREKKERFSLILESASTNQTSMYLCASSLRGGNNEQFFGPGTRLTVL.

The table lists this clonotype with a few counts. The rearrangement uses TRBV7-9 and TRBJ2-5; D is undetermined. V dropped 2 bases and J dropped 5 bases, with 6 bases sitting between them. This CDR3 has 12 amino acids. From germline, CDR1 is SEHNR and CDR2 FQNEAQ (reference sequence). The CDR3 region is CASSLLSETQYF. The DNA for the CDR3 is TGTGCCAGCAGCTTACTCTCGGAGACCCAGTACTTC.

The rearrangement joins TRBV7-2 to TRBJ2-1, with D possibly matching TRBD1 (6 bases). The ends were cut back, 6 bases at V and 4 bases at J, with 16 bases in the middle. The CDR3 is made up of 15 amino acids. Germline CDR1 reads SGHTA; CDR2 reads FQGNSA. The chain's CDR3 is CASSQKGERYNEQFF. CDR3 nucleotide sequence: TGTGCCAGCAGTCAAAAGGGGGAGAGGTACAATGAGCAGTTCTTC.

The chain is built from TRBV28 and TRBJ1-6; the D gene is possibly TRBD1 (5 bases). The V end lost 3 bases, the J end lost 17 bases, and 23 bases lay between the germline ends. CDR1 is MDHEN and CDR2 is SYDVKM in the germline V gene. The length of the CDR3 is 15 residues. The CDR3: CASSLGGRGTSRFHF. CDR3 bases: TGTGCCAGCAGTTTGGGAGGGCGGGGGACCTCTCGGTTCCACTTT. The whole variable domain, filled in from reference TRBV28 and TRBJ1-6, reads DVKVTQSSRYLVKRTGEKVFLECVQDMDHENMFWYRQDPGLGLRLIYFSYDVKMKEKGDIPEGYSVSREKKERFSLILESASTNQTSMYLCASSLGGRGTSRFHFGNGTRLTVT.

This clonotype is categorized as medium-sized. Written as DNA, the CDR3 is TGTGCCACCAGCAGAGATTACTATGGCTACACCTTC. As protein: CATSRDYYGYTF. The chain joins TRBV15 to TRBJ1-2; D ambiguous. V was pared by 0 bases and J by 3 bases, with 2 bases between. The germline gives CDR1 LNHNV, CDR2 YYDKDF (reference sequence). CDR3 length: 12 amino acids.

V gene TRBV4-1 combines with J gene TRBJ1-1, with a weak D call TRBD1 (6 bases). Germline CDR1 reads MGHRA; CDR2 reads YSYEKL. The germline V and J ends were trimmed by 2 bases and 1 base, with 11 bases remaining between them. The length of the CDR3 is 15 residues. CDR3 region: CASSQIEGENTEAFF. CDR3 bases: TGCGCCAGCAGCCAAATCGAGGGGGAGAACACTGAAGCTTTCTTT.

The chain employs TRBV28 and TRBJ1-1; 7 bases line up with TRBD1. V shed 6 bases, J shed 1 base, and the junction held 8 bases outside the gene matches. CDR1 and CDR2 (germline): MDHEN, SYDVKM. The length of the CDR3 is 15 residues. The CDR3 DNA sequence: TGTGCCAGCAGCCTATTACAGGGGACGAACACTGAAGCTTTCTTT. Its translation is CASSLLQGTNTEAFF.